The clone carrying this T cell receptor (beta chain) showed up just a few times. The V end lost 0 bases, the J end lost 1 base, and 11 bases lay between the germline ends. The CDR3 is made up of 15 amino acids. Germline V CDR1 and CDR2: DFQATT, SNEGSKA (reference sequence). TCRdb ran MiXCR on the 5' RACE reads and lists one entry per CDR3 protein. The sample includes about 480,000 distinct CDR3 sequences, 14% seen only once; the top ten take 0.52%. This record belongs to a study of identical twins. These data also formed part of another study, on yellow fever vaccine responses in identical twins.

The sequence came from a woman between 18 and 29 years old in good health. The chain recombines TRBV20-1 with TRBJ2-3; no definite D call. Source material: CD4+ T cells sorted from blood. The CDR3 loop reads CSARELLAGTDTQYF. DNA for the CDR3: TGCAGTGCTAGAGAGTTGTTAGCCGGCACAGATACGCAGTATTTT.